These 32 T cell receptor beta chains share one sample of origin, sequenced in a study of cytomegalovirus exposure and HLA in healthy donors. The PCR was carried out with 60 Vbeta primers and 13 Jbeta primers. The repertoire was sequenced with immunoSEQ multiplex PCR; TCRdb's copy has only in-frame clones and lacks some. The table has about 170,000 clones, about 59% seen once; the top ten hold less than 3%. The sequenced sample consisted of PBMCs. The receptors come from a man between 35 and 55 years old in good health and CMV-seronegative.

The chain links TRBV28 to TRBJ1-4; D remains ambiguous. Germline lookup yields CDR1 MDHEN and CDR2 SYDVKM. There are 11 residues in the CDR3. Trimming took 11 bases from V and 5 from J, leaving 9 bases between them. The CDR3 DNA follows: TGTGCCGGGCAGCAGAATGAAAAACTGTTTTTT. It translates to CAGQQNEKLFF.

The chain couples TRBV19 to TRBJ1-6; 7 positions match TRBD1. Germline trimming cut 6 bases from V and 9 bases from J; bases unmatched to any gene: 11. Germline V gene data show CDR1 as LNHDA and CDR2 as SQIVND (reference sequence). The CDR3 runs 15 residues. The CDR3 sequence: CASSSEQGSGSPLHF. The CDR3 bases are TGTGCCAGTAGCTCAGAACAGGGGTCGGGTTCACCCCTCCACTTT.

The chain is built from TRBV19 and TRBJ2-1; TRBD2 agrees at 10 bases. Germline V gene data show CDR1 as LNHDA and CDR2 as SQIVND (reference sequence). There are 18 residues in the CDR3. Losses at the gene ends were 2 bases for V and 0 bases for J; bases not matched to a gene: 7. This chain's CDR3 is CASSIPSGSGSSYNEQFF. CDR3 nucleotide sequence: TGTGCCAGTAGTATACCTAGCGGGAGTGGGAGCTCCTACAATGAGCAGTTCTTC.

The chain links TRBV5-1 to TRBJ2-4, with 9 bases fitting TRBD1. V was clipped by 4 bases and J by 3 bases; unmatched bases: 8. CDR1 and CDR2 (germline): SGHRS, YFSETQ. There are 16 residues in the CDR3. In DNA, the CDR3 is TGCGCCAGCAGCAGGGGACAGGGTTCGGGCAAAAACATTCAGTACTTC. Its translation: CASSRGQGSGKNIQYF. The full variable domain, in which reference TRBV5-1 and TRBJ2-4 provide the parts outside the CDR3, is KAGVTQTPRYLIKTRGQQVTLSCSPISGHRSVSWYQQTPGQGLQFLFEYFSETQRNKGNFPGRFSGRQFSNSRSEMNVSTLELGDSALYLCASSRGQGSGKNIQYFGAGTRLSVL.

V is TRBV2 and J is TRBJ2-1, with 10 bases aligning to TRBD2. Germline V gene data show CDR1 as SNHLY and CDR2 as FYNNEI. V trimming: 4 bases; J trimming: 5 bases; junction bases outside the gene matches: 5. There are 15 residues in the CDR3. This chain's CDR3 is CASSVRLAGDNEQFF. Written as DNA, the CDR3 is TGTGCCAGCAGTGTTCGGCTAGCGGGGGACAATGAGCAGTTCTTC.

This sequence joins TRBV19 and TRBJ1-2; D may be TRBD1 (6 bases). The CDR3 sequence is 14 residues long. Trimming took 3 bases from V and 2 from J, leaving 10 bases between them. CDR1 is LNHDA, CDR2 SQIVND, per germline (reference sequence). DNA for the CDR3: TGTGCCAGTAGTATGCGTAGGGGGAACTATGGCTACACCTTC. Encoded protein: CASSMRRGNYGYTF.

The chain carries TRBV2 and TRBJ2-2; perhaps TRBD1 as D (6 bases). Trimming stripped 4 bases from V and 7 bases from J, with 16 bases between. The CDR3 has 15 amino acids. Germline-derived CDR1 and CDR2 are SNHLY and FYNNEI. The CDR3 DNA reads as TGTGCCAGCAGTGCCTTCCCAGGGGTGAACGGGGAGCTGTTTTTT. Its protein product is CASSAFPGVNGELFF.

Here the CDR3 reads CASSRSRQGQKLFF. CDR3 sequence (DNA): TGTGCCAGCTCACGAAGCCGACAGGGGCAAAAACTGTTTTTT. The V gene is TRBV18, the J gene TRBJ1-4; 8 bases line up with TRBD1. CDR3 size: 14 residues. Germline loops: CDR1 KGHSH, CDR2 LQKENI. V gave up 4 bases and J gave up 9 bases; unmatched junction bases: 7.

The chain employs TRBV7-7 and TRBJ2-3; the D gene is possibly TRBD2 (5 bases). Germline V gives CDR1 SSHAT, CDR2 FNYEAQ (reference sequence). The length of the CDR3 is 14 residues. V lost 5 bases and J lost 10, with 19 bases in between. The CDR3 nucleotides are TGTGCCAGCAGCCCCACCTTTGTTGACGGGGCGCAGTATTTT. Its translation: CASSPTFVDGAQYF.

The genes are TRBV23-1 and TRBJ2-7, with 10 bases aligning to TRBD1. TRBV23-1 carries the ORF label, with uncertain function. With V trimmed by 2 bases and J by 4 bases, 5 bases remained unmatched. The CDR3 spans 15 residues. The CDR3 coding sequence is TGCGCCAGCAGTCAAACCGGGACAGGGGTTTACGAGCAGTACTTC. Amino acid sequence: CASSQTGTGVYEQYF.

V usage is TRBV7-8 and J usage is TRBJ2-5, with TRBD2 matching over 7 bases. The V gene end was trimmed by 1 base and the J gene end by 5 bases; junction bases not matched to a gene: 13. The length of the CDR3 is 17 residues. Germline CDR1 SGHVS, CDR2 FQNEAQ. The CDR3 region has the DNA TGTGCCAGCAGCTTAGGAAGCGGTGCGGGAGTGGGGGAGACCCAGTACTTC. Translated, it gives CASSLGSGAGVGETQYF.

The chain employs TRBV29-1 and TRBJ2-7, with D perhaps TRBD1 (7 bases). Trimming pared 6 bases from V and 2 bases from J, leaving 11 bases between. The CDR3 consists of 12 residues. Germline-derived CDR1 and CDR2 are SQVTM and ANQGSEA. The CDR3 here is CSVAGQTYEQYF. CDR3 coding DNA: TGCAGCGTGGCGGGACAGACCTACGAGCAGTACTTC.

V and J are TRBV6-1 and TRBJ2-2, with D possibly matching TRBD1 (6 bases). Germline CDR1 reads MNHNS; CDR2 reads SASEGT. This CDR3 comprises 14 residues. V was shortened by 2 bases and J by 8 bases, with 12 bases between the two germline ends. Written as DNA, the CDR3 is TGTGCCAGCAGTGAAAGAGGGGGAGTGGGGGAGCTGTTTTTT. The encoded protein is CASSERGGVGELFF.

The table lists this clone with a few counts. The rearrangement uses TRBV21-1 and TRBJ2-3; the tabulated D call, TRBD2, remains unverified against the DNA. TRBV21-1 is given as a pseudogene. The length of the CDR3 is 21 residues. CDR3 in DNA: TGTGCCAGCAGCATGATAGACCGAGGGGAGGGGCCTAATTCTAGCACAGATACGCAGTATTTT. It is translated as CASSMIDRGEGPNSSTDTQYF.

This chain links TRBV25-1 with TRBJ1-3; tentatively, D is TRBD1 (6 bases). The CDR3 has 15 amino acids. V was shortened by 6 bases and J by 4 bases, with 16 bases between the two germline ends. Germline V gives CDR1 MGHDK, CDR2 SYGVNS. The CDR3, as DNA: TGTGCCAGCAGCGGAGTGGGGGCAGGGGGAAACACCATATATTTT. Its translation is CASSGVGAGGNTIYF.

In its sample, this clone was seen a few times. The gene calls are TRBV6-6 and TRBJ1-2; D remains unclear. Germline V gene lookup returns CDR1 MNHNY and CDR2 SVGAGI (reference sequence). The CDR3 runs 15 residues. Deletions cut 2 bases from V and 0 bases from J, with 10 bases between. The CDR3 region is CASSYDDKSNYGYTF. The CDR3 DNA reads TGTGCCAGCAGTTACGACGACAAATCTAACTATGGCTACACCTTC.

The rearrangement joins TRBV4-3 to TRBJ2-7; 7 bases fit TRBD2. CDR1 is LGHNA, CDR2 YSLEER, per germline. The CDR3 is 17 amino acids. The V segment lost 0 bases and the J segment 0 bases; nucleotides outside the gene matches: 8. This CDR3 is CASSQEETGTISYEQYF. CDR3 coding DNA: TGCGCCAGCAGCCAAGAAGAAACCGGGACTATCTCCTACGAGCAGTACTTC.

The chain links TRBV10-3 to TRBJ2-3, with 7 bases that match TRBD2. Looked up from germline, CDR1 is ENHRY and CDR2 is SYGVKD. The CDR3 contains 15 residues. The V gene end was trimmed by 4 bases and the J gene end by 0 bases; junction bases not matched to a gene: 4. DNA of the CDR3: TGTGCCATCAGTGCTAGCGGCCCTAGCACAGATACGCAGTATTTT. Encoded protein: CAISASGPSTDTQYF.

The rearrangement joins TRBV5-1 to TRBJ2-1; no clear D. CDR1 and CDR2 from the germline V gene are SGHRS and YFSETQ. The length of the CDR3 is 15 residues. Trimming pared 2 bases from V and 2 bases from J, leaving 11 bases between. CDR3 sequence reads: CASSFERFPYNEQFF. The CDR3, as DNA: TGCGCCAGCAGCTTTGAGAGGTTCCCCTACAATGAGCAGTTCTTC. Using reference TRBV5-1 and TRBJ2-1 for the parts outside the CDR3, the full variable domain is KAGVTQTPRYLIKTRGQQVTLSCSPISGHRSVSWYQQTPGQGLQFLFEYFSETQRNKGNFPGRFSGRQFSNSRSEMNVSTLELGDSALYLCASSFERFPYNEQFFGPGTRLTVL.

This chain links TRBV5-1 with TRBJ1-4; TRBD1 matches 11 bases. The CDR3 has 14 amino acids. Trimming removed 7 bases from V and 9 bases from J; junction bases left unmatched: 8. The germline CDR1 and CDR2 sequences are SGHRS and YFSETQ. The CDR3 DNA is TGCGCCAGCTTGTGGGGGACAGGGGGGAAAAAACTGTTTTTT. Translation: CASLWGTGGKKLFF.

The chain carries TRBV6-5 and TRBJ2-7; D is ambiguous. This CDR3 region has 14 residues. Per germline, CDR1 MNHEY and CDR2 SVGAGI. V gave up 5 bases and J gave up 4 bases, with 15 bases separating them. CDR3 DNA sequence: TGTGCCAGCAGTCATCCACCCCGGTTATACGAGCAGTACTTC. Translated: CASSHPPRLYEQYF.

V gene TRBV7-9 combines with J gene TRBJ2-3; weak D call: TRBD1 (6 bases). CDR1 is SEHNR and CDR2 is FQNEAQ in the germline V gene (reference sequence). This CDR3 is 14 amino acids long. V lost 2 bases, J lost 4 bases, and 10 bases lay in between. CDR3 in DNA: TGTGCCAGCAGCTTACTCCCAGGGGCAGATACGCAGTATTTT. Translation gives CASSLLPGADTQYF.

The chain is built from TRBV30 and TRBJ2-7; 10 positions agree with TRBD1. The germline V gene has CDR1 GTSNPN and CDR2 SVGIG (reference sequence). Trimming at V came to 5 bases and at J to 6 bases, leaving 7 bases not matched to a gene. CDR3 size: 13 residues. CDR3 DNA sequence: TGTGCCTGGGAGGGACAGGGGTTCTTCGAGCAGTACTTC. It encodes CAWEGQGFFEQYF.

This chain's CDR3 is CASSLDRVREQFF. The CDR3 DNA is TGCGCCAGCAGCTTGGACCGAGTGCGAGAGCAGTTCTTC. The chain combines TRBV5-1 with TRBJ2-1, with D uncertain. Trimming took off 0 bases at V and 10 bases at J, with 11 bases between the two ends. Germline CDR1 is SGHRS and CDR2 is YFSETQ. The CDR3 is made up of 13 amino acids.

The gene calls are TRBV6-5 and TRBJ2-7; 7 nucleotides line up with TRBD1. Unmatched junction bases numbered 9, after V lost 6 bases and J lost 4 bases. Germline-derived CDR1 and CDR2 are MNHEY and SVGAGI. This CDR3 has 14 residues. This CDR3 reads CASSYRQGGYEQYF. CDR3 nucleotides: TGTGCCAGCAGCTACCGACAGGGCGGGTACGAGCAGTACTTC.

Only a few counts were recorded for this clone. V gene TRBV4-1 combines with J gene TRBJ1-4, with a possible D match to TRBD1 (5 bases). The CDR3 has 16 residues. V was clipped by 4 bases and J by 4 bases, with 16 bases between them. The germline CDR1 and CDR2 sequences are MGHRA and YSYEKL. In DNA, the CDR3 is TGCGCCAGCAGCCCTTCCTCCGACAGTCTTAATGAAAAACTGTTTTTT. This gives the protein CASSPSSDSLNEKLFF.

This clone was seen once. CDR3 residues: CASIPSGGRNIQYF. CDR3 DNA: TGTGCCAGCATCCCCAGCGGGGGGCGAAACATTCAGTACTTC. The chain couples TRBV2 to TRBJ2-4, with 9 bases lining up with TRBD2. Germline V gives CDR1 SNHLY, CDR2 FYNNEI. Trimming at V came to 7 bases and at J to 6 bases, leaving 7 bases not matched to a gene. CDR3 size: 14 residues.

This clone came up a few times. The V and J genes are TRBV7-9 and TRBJ1-1; TRBD1 matches 7 bases. This CDR3 is 14 amino acids long. Per the germline V gene, CDR1 is SEHNR and CDR2 is FQNEAQ (reference sequence). J gave up 7 bases and V 5 bases, and 10 bases lay outside the gene matches. CDR3 in DNA: TGTGCCAGCAGCCCCAGGACAGGAGACGGTGAAGCTTTCTTT. Its translation: CASSPRTGDGEAFF. The full variable domain, in which reference TRBV7-9 and TRBJ1-1 provide the parts outside the CDR3, is DTGVSQNPRHKITKRGQNVTFRCDPISEHNRLYWYRQTLGQGPEFLTYFQNEAQLEKSRLLSDRFSAERPKGSFSTLEIQRTEQGDSAMYLCASSPRTGDGEAFFGQGTRLTVV.

Here the CDR3 reads CASSYARQRIGELFF. Here the CDR3 DNA reads TGTGCCAGCAGTTACGCTAGACAGCGTATCGGGGAGCTGTTTTTT. This rearrangement joins TRBV6-6 to TRBJ2-2; D possibly corresponds to TRBD1 (5 bases). The germline V gene encodes CDR1 MNHNY and CDR2 SVGAGI (reference sequence). This CDR3 comprises 15 residues. Trimming stripped 2 bases from V and 7 bases from J, with 14 bases between.

The chain links TRBV7-8 to TRBJ2-3, with D tentatively TRBD2 (6 bases). The CDR3 is 17 residues long. Germline loops: CDR1 SGHVS, CDR2 FQNEAQ. V lost 1 base and J 5 bases, leaving 19 bases between the germline ends. CDR3 region: CASSLGWASVGGDTQYF. The CDR3 region has the DNA TGTGCCAGCAGCTTAGGTTGGGCTAGCGTTGGGGGAGATACGCAGTATTTT.

Only a few counts were recorded for this clone. The chain recombines TRBV5-1 with TRBJ2-1, with TRBD2 identical over 10 bases. V lost 4 bases, J lost 0 bases, and 4 bases stayed unmatched. The CDR3 length is 16 residues. Germline CDR1 is SGHRS and CDR2 is YFSETQ. Written as DNA, the CDR3 is TGCGCCAGCAGCGCCGGGACTAGCGACTCCTACAATGAGCAGTTCTTC. Translation gives CASSAGTSDSYNEQFF.

This chain links TRBV7-9 with TRBJ1-5, with a possible D match to TRBD1 (5 bases). The V and J ends lost 3 bases and 7 bases respectively, with 7 bases between them. This CDR3 is 12 amino acids long. From germline, CDR1 is SEHNR and CDR2 FQNEAQ (reference sequence). CDR3 sequence reads: CASSFDRQPQHF. The CDR3 region has the DNA TGTGCCAGCAGCTTCGACAGACAGCCCCAGCATTTT. The complete variable domain, with remaining parts taken from reference TRBV7-9 and TRBJ1-5, reads DTGVSQNPRHKITKRGQNVTFRCDPISEHNRLYWYRQTLGQGPEFLTYFQNEAQLEKSRLLSDRFSAERPKGSFSTLEIQRTEQGDSAMYLCASSFDRQPQHFGDGTRLSIL.